Presented here are 4 T cell receptor beta chains from one specimen sequenced in a study of blood T cell repertoires in COVID-19. Measured with immunoSEQ multiplex PCR; TCRdb has only the in-frame clones, and not every one. This table holds almost 300,000 clones, around 87% found once. Sequences were obtained from peripheral blood. The origin of the receptors is a man between 70 and 80 years old with acute or convalescent COVID-19.

This chain uses TRBV29-1 with TRBJ2-2; D remains ambiguous. V lost 4 bases to trimming and J lost 4 bases, with 7 bases between them. CDR1 is SQVTM, CDR2 ANQGSEA, per germline. The CDR3 sequence is 12 residues long. The CDR3 region is CSVAVVTGELFF. CDR3 bases: TGCAGCGTTGCTGTTGTCACCGGGGAGCTGTTTTTT.

CDR3 in DNA: TGCGCCAGCAGCTGGCTAGCGGGAGATTTCCGGCAAGAGACCCAGTACTTC. The encoded protein is CASSWLAGDFRQETQYF. The chain carries TRBV5-1 and TRBJ2-5; 10 bases line up with TRBD2. The CDR3 length is 17 residues. Per the germline V gene, CDR1 is SGHRS and CDR2 is YFSETQ. The ends lost 3 bases at V and 2 bases at J; junction bases unmatched: 10. The full variable domain, its missing parts supplied by reference TRBV5-1 and TRBJ2-5, is KAGVTQTPRYLIKTRGQQVTLSCSPISGHRSVSWYQQTPGQGLQFLFEYFSETQRNKGNFPGRFSGRQFSNSRSEMNVSTLELGDSALYLCASSWLAGDFRQETQYFGPGTRLLVL.

This sequence joins TRBV7-9 and TRBJ1-1; the D gene is possibly TRBD1 (6 bases). V dropped 1 base and J dropped 1 base, with 10 bases sitting between them. CDR1 and CDR2 (germline): SEHNR, FQNEAQ (reference sequence). This CDR3 region has 15 residues. In DNA form, the CDR3 reads TGTGCCAGCAGCTTAGTTGGACAGAGGAACACTGAAGCTTTCTTT. Amino acid sequence: CASSLVGQRNTEAFF.

The V gene is TRBV19, the J gene TRBJ2-5, with D possibly TRBD2 on 6 matching bases. V was trimmed by 7 bases and J by 5 bases, leaving 20 bases between them. This CDR3 comprises 15 residues. The germline CDR1 and CDR2 sequences are LNHDA and SQIVND (reference sequence). As DNA, the CDR3 is TGTGCCAGTACCCGCCAGGGAGCGGGTACGGAGACCCAGTACTTC. This encodes CASTRQGAGTETQYF. Based on the CDR3 plus reference TRBV19 and TRBJ2-5, the full variable domain is DGGITQSPKYLFRKEGQNVTLSCEQNLNHDAMYWYRQDPGQGLRLIYYSQIVNDFQKGDIAEGYSVSREKKESFPLTVTSAQKNPTAFYLCASTRQGAGTETQYFGPGTRLLVL.